The rows below give T cell receptor beta chains drawn from one sample of a study of PD-1 blockade in classical Hodgkin lymphoma. The repertoire was sequenced with immunoSEQ multiplex PCR; TCRdb's copy has only in-frame clones and lacks some. Seen here are approximately 70,000 clones, 90% to 95% observed once, and the top ten hold 6.5% to 8%. This sample comprised peripheral blood mononuclear cells (PBMCs), obtained at baseline. These receptors were taken from a human donor with classical Hodgkin lymphoma. The CDR3 runs from the conserved cysteine through the conserved F or W. A D gene is named only where the DNA matches it firmly. A row's size may be missing; if present it is once, few, many or a size class.

size	V	D	J	DNA	CDR3
.	TRBV25-1	.	TRBJ1-3	TGTGCCAGCAGTGATGGCCTATCTGGAAACACCATATATTTT	CASSDGLSGNTIYF
.	TRBV6-5	.	TRBJ1-1	TGTGCCAGCAGTCCTTCACACCTGGGGAACACTGAAGCTTTCTTT	CASSPSHLGNTEAFF
.	TRBV19	.	TRBJ2-7	TGTGCCAGTAGTATCAGCTCTTCCTACGAGCAGTACTTC	CASSISSSYEQYF
.	TRBV6-6	TRBD2	TRBJ2-7	TGTGCCAGCGGCGGGACTAGCGAATTGGAGCAGTACTTC	CASGGTSELEQYF
.	TRBV6-5	TRBD1	TRBJ2-3	TGTGCCAGCGTCGACAGGGGGACAGATACGCAGTATTTT	CASVDRGTDTQYF
.	TRBV11-2	.	TRBJ2-1	TGTGCCAGCAGCCGATCATACGAGTCCAATGAGCAGTTCTTC	CASSRSYESNEQFF
.	TRBV19	TRBD1	TRBJ1-5	TGTGCCAGTAGTCCCCCTCAGGGGGGCCATCCTCTAGCTGGCAATCAGCCCCAGCATTTT	CASSPPQGGHPLAGNQPQHF
.	TRBV4-1	.	TRBJ2-5	TGCGCCAGCAGCCATACGTCCGATGGGGCATCAGCCTTAGGGACCCAGTACTTC	CASSHTSDGASALGTQYF
.	TRBV7-2	.	TRBJ1-2	TGTGCCAGCTATCCCAGCAACGATAACTATGGCTACACCTTC	CASYPSNDNYGYTF
once	TRBV27	TRBD1	TRBJ2-2	TGTGCCAGCAGTTTTTTTCAGGGGGCTGATGGCGGGGAGCTGTTTTTT	CASSFFQGADGGELFF
.	TRBV29-1	TRBD1	TRBJ1-2	TGCAGCGTTAAGACAGGGGGTCACTATGGCTACACCTTC	CSVKTGGHYGYTF